Listed here are 5 T cell receptor beta chains from one sample, sequenced in a study of T cell responses to AZD1222 COVID-19 vaccine. TCRdb's copy holds only in-frame clones and misses some; the assay was immunoSEQ multiplex PCR. Of more than 75,000 clones detected, just over 90% appear once; the ten largest clones hold approximately 5.6%. The specimen was peripheral blood, collected on day 0 of AZD1222 vaccination. The source is an adult in good health.

The chain carries TRBV28 and TRBJ2-7; 10 bases map to TRBD2. The V and J ends lost 7 bases and 4 bases, in that order; junction bases with no gene match: 13. Germline assignment: CDR1 MDHEN and CDR2 SYDVKM. The CDR3 is made up of 16 amino acids. CDR3 nucleotides: TGTGCCAGCACCATCTCCGGGGCTAGCGGGAGTTACGAGCAGTACTTC. The encoded protein is CASTISGASGSYEQYF.

This chain links TRBV7-8 with TRBJ1-1; tentatively, D is TRBD1 (6 bases). Per germline, CDR1 SGHVS and CDR2 FQNEAQ. Trimming removed 4 bases from V and 5 bases from J, with 11 bases in between. The CDR3 totals 13 residues. This chain's CDR3 is CASSYLQGTEAFF. For the CDR3, the DNA is TGTGCCAGCAGCTATTTACAGGGAACTGAAGCTTTCTTT.

The chain links TRBV5-1 to TRBJ2-1; 7 bases fit TRBD1. Germline CDR1 is SGHRS and CDR2 is YFSETQ. The ends lost 0 bases at V and 7 bases at J; junction bases unmatched: 4. This CDR3 spans 14 amino acids. This CDR3 reads CASSLGTGGNEQFF. The DNA of the CDR3 is TGCGCCAGCAGCTTGGGGACAGGCGGGAATGAGCAGTTCTTC.

The chain couples TRBV2 to TRBJ1-5; unclear D gene. The V and J ends lost 2 bases and 0 bases respectively, with 5 bases between them. There are 14 residues in the CDR3. Germline CDR1 SNHLY, CDR2 FYNNEI. The CDR3 loop reads CASSESTSNQPQHF. The CDR3 nucleotides are TGTGCCAGCAGTGAAAGTACTAGCAATCAGCCCCAGCATTTT.

This chain connects TRBV18 to TRBJ2-7, with D tentatively TRBD1 or TRBD2 (6 bases each). This CDR3 is built from 15 residues. V lost 2 bases to trimming and J lost 3 bases, with 14 bases between them. Germline V gene lookup returns CDR1 KGHSH and CDR2 LQKENI. CDR3 in DNA: TGTGCCAGCTCACCAGGCGCAGGGGAGGTCTACGAGCAGTACTTC. Its translation: CASSPGAGEVYEQYF.